Below are 27 T cell receptor beta chains sequenced from a single sample in a study of control samples from healthy donors and cancer patients. Generated by immunoSEQ multiplex PCR, the TCRdb table keeps only in-frame clones and is missing some. Here the sample spans 260,000 or so clones, over 75% being singletons. Sequences were obtained from PBMCs. All receptors come from an older woman with lung cancer.

The rearrangement uses TRBV28 and TRBJ2-7; 9 nucleotides agree with TRBD1. Losses at the gene ends were 7 bases for V and 1 base for J; bases not matched to a gene: 5. In germline, CDR1 is MDHEN, CDR2 SYDVKM. The CDR3 totals 14 residues. The CDR3 DNA reads TGTGCCAGCATTGGGACAGGGAATTCCTACGAGCAGTACTTC. Residues: CASIGTGNSYEQYF.

The CDR3 bases are TGTGCCAGCAGTCGCCGGGAGGATAATTCACCCCTCCACTTT. Protein sequence: CASSRREDNSPLHF. The chain couples TRBV6-5 to TRBJ1-6; D gene uncertain. Germline lookup yields CDR1 MNHEY and CDR2 SVGAGI. Trimming pared 5 bases from V and 5 bases from J, leaving 10 bases between. This CDR3 has 14 residues.

The chain combines TRBV5-1 with TRBJ1-1; no clear D gene. Deletions cut 5 bases from V and 6 bases from J, with 14 bases between. The CDR3 consists of 13 residues. CDR1 is SGHRS, CDR2 YFSETQ, per germline. The CDR3, as DNA: TGCGCCAGCAGTCCCAGCGGTAACGCTGAAGCTTTCTTT. Protein sequence: CASSPSGNAEAFF.

In its sample, this clone was seen a few times. The chain links TRBV2 to TRBJ2-1, with D possibly TRBD2 on 7 matching bases. The CDR3 runs to 15 residues. The germline V and J ends were trimmed by 3 bases and 2 bases, with 11 bases remaining between them. Germline V lookup: CDR1 SNHLY, CDR2 FYNNEI. The CDR3 spells CASSERGGPYNEQFF. CDR3 nucleotide sequence: TGTGCCAGCAGTGAGAGGGGGGGCCCCTACAATGAGCAGTTCTTC.

The sample holds one count of this clone. This chain links TRBV7-2 with TRBJ2-1, with D uncertain. The CDR3 length is 15 residues. Trimming cost V 5 bases and J 5 bases, with 16 bases left between them. Germline CDR1 and CDR2: SGHTA and FQGNSA. DNA for the CDR3: TGTGCCAGCAGCCCCGGAACCCGACTGGACAATGAGCAGTTCTTC. Amino acid sequence: CASSPGTRLDNEQFF.

The chain employs TRBV11-2 and TRBJ2-2; tentatively, D is TRBD1 (5 bases). CDR1 and CDR2 from the germline V gene are SGHAT and FQNNGV. This CDR3 region has 14 residues. Trimming removed 8 bases at V and 7 bases at J, with 17 bases between. In nucleotides, the CDR3 is TGTGCCAGCGTGTGGGGCTTGATTGGCGGGGAGCTGTTTTTT. As protein: CASVWGLIGGELFF.

This clone was seen just once. The V call is TRBV6-6, the J call TRBJ1-5; a weak D match, TRBD1 (6 bases). The germline V gene has CDR1 MNHNY and CDR2 SVGAGI (reference sequence). Trimming pared 9 bases from V and 4 bases from J, leaving 10 bases between. This CDR3 has 12 residues. CDR3 loop: CASRQGNQPQHF. The CDR3 bases are TGTGCCAGTAGGCAGGGGAATCAGCCCCAGCATTTT.

This chain uses TRBV15 with TRBJ1-4; D possibly corresponds to TRBD1 (5 bases). Germline V gives CDR1 LNHNV, CDR2 YYDKDF (reference sequence). Trimming stripped 0 bases from V and 5 bases from J, with 10 bases between. This CDR3 is 15 amino acids long. CDR3 sequence reads: CATSRDSRENEKLFF. CDR3 nucleotide sequence: TGTGCCACCAGCAGAGATAGCAGGGAAAATGAAAAACTGTTTTTT. The variable domain in full, completed from reference TRBV15 and TRBJ1-4, reads DAMVIQNPRYQVTQFGKPVTLSCSQTLNHNVMYWYQQKSSQAPKLLFHYYDKDFNNEADTPDNFQSRRPNTSFCFLDIRSPGLGDTAMYLCATSRDSRENEKLFFGSGTQLSVL.

The J gene is TRBJ2-2, the V gene TRBV3-1 (or the pseudogene TRBV3-2); D ambiguous. V lost 6 bases to trimming and J lost 7 bases, with 15 bases between them. The germline V gene encodes CDR1 LGHDT and CDR2 YNNKEL (reference sequence). The CDR3 length is 14 residues. The CDR3 here is CASRLTDTNGELFF. The CDR3 coding sequence is TGTGCCAGCAGATTAACCGACACTAACGGGGAGCTGTTTTTT.

V is TRBV18 and J is TRBJ2-7; D is perhaps TRBD1 (6 bases). From germline, CDR1 is KGHSH and CDR2 LQKENI. The length of the CDR3 is 15 residues. The V end was cut by 3 bases, the J end by 0 bases, with 12 bases between. The CDR3 region has the DNA TGTGCCAGCTCACCGCAACAGGGCAGCTCCTACGAGCAGTACTTC. It is translated as CASSPQQGSSYEQYF.

This clone was observed a handful of times. This chain links TRBV6-2 or TRBV6-3 with TRBJ2-1, with 9 positions matching TRBD2. V was clipped by 6 bases and J by 2 bases; unmatched bases: 5. Germline values: CDR1 MNHEY, CDR2 SVGEGT. The CDR3 loop spans 15 amino acids. The DNA of the CDR3 is TGTGCCAGCAGCCCTAGCGGGGCCCCCTACAATGAGCAGTTCTTC. The encoded protein is CASSPSGAPYNEQFF.

The genes are TRBV30 and TRBJ2-3; 8 positions match TRBD2. CDR1 GTSNPN and CDR2 SVGIG come from the germline V gene (reference sequence). The CDR3 loop spans 15 amino acids. Trimming cost V 4 bases and J 4 bases; bases outside gene matches: 10. CDR3 sequence: CAWNFGRAPPDTQYF. The CDR3 nucleotides are TGTGCCTGGAATTTCGGGAGGGCCCCCCCAGATACGCAGTATTTT.

This chain links TRBV7-3 with TRBJ2-2; D remains unclear. Germline CDR1 SGHTA, CDR2 FQGTGA. V was clipped by 5 bases and J by 1 base, with 11 bases between them. The CDR3 loop spans 15 amino acids. The CDR3 coding sequence is TGTGCCAGCAGCCCGGCACGGCTGAACACCGGGGAGCTGTTTTTT. Amino acid sequence: CASSPARLNTGELFF.

The chain is built from TRBV5-3 and TRBJ2-7; D possibly corresponds to TRBD1 (5 bases). TRBV5-3 is sorted into the ORF group, with uncertain function. Deletions cut 4 bases from V and 4 bases from J, with 24 bases between. The CDR3 length is 17 residues. This CDR3 is CARSEPPPRTRTYEQYF. The CDR3 DNA sequence: TGTGCCAGAAGCGAACCACCCCCACGGACACGCACTTACGAGCAGTACTTC.

The chain uses TRBV28 and TRBJ1-1, with D unclear. This CDR3 has 12 residues. Looked up from germline, CDR1 is MDHEN and CDR2 is SYDVKM. V was trimmed by 2 bases and J by 7 bases, leaving 8 bases between them. The CDR3 reads CASSLSWGEAFF. The CDR3 DNA reads TGTGCCAGCAGTTTAAGTTGGGGTGAAGCTTTCTTT.

The chain carries TRBV10-1 and TRBJ2-7; TRBD2 is a possible D gene (5 bases). Germline V gene sequence: CDR1 WNHNN, CDR2 SYGVQD (reference sequence). This CDR3 has 13 amino acids. V lost 2 bases and J lost 2, with 7 bases in between. The CDR3 DNA sequence: TGCGCCAGCAGTGAGGGACTCACCTACGAGCAGTACTTC. Protein product: CASSEGLTYEQYF.

V usage is TRBV6-5 and J usage is TRBJ2-1; 8 nucleotides line up with TRBD2. The CDR3 runs 12 residues. Per germline, CDR1 MNHEY and CDR2 SVGAGI. The J segment lost 7 bases and the V segment lost 6 bases, leaving 2 bases of the junction unmatched. The CDR3 sequence: CASSLAGNEQFF. In nucleotides, the CDR3 is TGTGCCAGCAGCCTAGCGGGTAATGAGCAGTTCTTC.

The chain recombines TRBV27 with TRBJ2-7, with unresolved D. The V end lost 6 bases, the J end lost 5 bases, and 26 bases lay between the germline ends. Germline CDR1 is MNHEY and CDR2 is SMNVEV (reference sequence). This CDR3 comprises 17 residues. CDR3 loop: CASSPPPSIGFDNEQYF. CDR3 DNA sequence: TGTGCCAGCAGCCCACCCCCGTCGATAGGCTTCGACAACGAGCAGTACTTC.

The rearrangement joins TRBV3-1 (or the pseudogene TRBV3-2) to TRBJ2-7, with D perhaps TRBD2 (6 bases). From germline, CDR1 is LGHDT and CDR2 YNNKEL (reference sequence). The ends were cut back, 4 bases at V and 7 bases at J, with 20 bases in the middle. The CDR3 covers 15 residues. In DNA, the CDR3 is TGTGCCAGCAGCCCTCAGGTCGGGAGAGTCGGAGAGCAGTACTTC. This translates into CASSPQVGRVGEQYF.

The J gene is TRBJ1-4, the V gene TRBV5-8, with 7 positions matching TRBD1. Germline V lookup: CDR1 SGHTS, CDR2 YDEGEE. Unmatched junction bases numbered 4, after V lost 4 bases and J lost 4 bases. This CDR3 has 14 amino acids. The CDR3 is CASSTGTVNEKLFF. In DNA form, the CDR3 reads TGTGCCAGCAGCACCGGGACAGTTAATGAAAAACTGTTTTTT.

With regard to this clone: The same CDR3 also results from other DNA sequences found in this sample. The chain uses TRBV4-2 and TRBJ1-1; no clear D. CDR3 length equals 14 residues. CDR1 is LGHNA, CDR2 YNFKEQ, per germline. The V end was cut by 0 bases, the J end by 0 bases, with 5 bases between. As DNA, the CDR3 is TGTGCCAGCAGCCAAGATAGGCTGAACACTGAAGCTTTCTTT. Translating gives CASSQDRLNTEAFF.

The chain carries TRBV5-1 and TRBJ2-5, with unresolved D. CDR3 length: 12 residues. V lost 0 bases to trimming and J lost 4 bases, with 4 bases between them. Germline V gives CDR1 SGHRS, CDR2 YFSETQ. This CDR3 is CASSLGRETQYF. The CDR3, as DNA: TGCGCCAGCAGCTTGGGGCGAGAGACCCAGTACTTC. Filled out from reference TRBV5-1 and TRBJ2-5, the complete variable domain reads KAGVTQTPRYLIKTRGQQVTLSCSPISGHRSVSWYQQTPGQGLQFLFEYFSETQRNKGNFPGRFSGRQFSNSRSEMNVSTLELGDSALYLCASSLGRETQYFGPGTRLLVL.

The chain employs TRBV27 and TRBJ1-5, with D possibly matching TRBD1 (6 bases). With 3 bases removed from V and 2 bases from J, the gap between germline ends came to 11 bases. CDR3 size: 15 residues. CDR1 and CDR2 from the germline V gene are MNHEY and SMNVEV (reference sequence). Here the CDR3 reads CASSFRRGGNQPQHF. CDR3 nucleotides: TGTGCCAGCAGTTTCCGCAGGGGCGGCAATCAGCCCCAGCATTTT.

With respect to this clone: An end of the junction does not agree with germline; a read error may underlie this. The chain joins TRBV3-1 (or the pseudogene TRBV3-2) to TRBJ1-5; D unclear. This CDR3 contains 13 residues. Germline V gene data show CDR1 as LGHDT and CDR2 as YNNKEL (reference sequence). The CDR3 DNA sequence: TGTGCCAGCAGCCAAGACTACACATCGGCCATTAATTTT. Translating gives CASSQDYTSAINF.

The chain carries TRBV27 and TRBJ1-5; tentative D call: TRBD1 (5 bases). This CDR3 contains 13 residues. Germline CDR1 MNHEY, CDR2 SMNVEV (reference sequence). Trimming shortened V by 6 bases and J by 6 bases, and 12 bases separated the two germline ends. The CDR3 DNA sequence: TGTGCCAGCAGCCCTCAGGGAAGTCAGCCCCAGCATTTT. Its protein product is CASSPQGSQPQHF.

The chain is built from TRBV7-9 and TRBJ2-7; TRBD2 aligns across 11 bases. Per germline, CDR1 SEHNR and CDR2 FQNEAQ (reference sequence). V lost 5 bases and J lost 5; bases outside the gene matches: 8. This CDR3 comprises 15 residues. Here the CDR3 reads CASSPRLAGRHEQYF. CDR3 in DNA: TGTGCCAGCAGCCCCAGACTAGCGGGGCGTCACGAGCAGTACTTC.

The V gene is TRBV27, the J gene TRBJ1-1; 7 bases are a match to TRBD1. The junction had 4 bases not matched to a gene; V was cut back by 3 bases and J by 0 bases. Per the germline V gene, CDR1 is MNHEY and CDR2 is SMNVEV (reference sequence). The CDR3 length is 15 residues. The CDR3 protein is CASSLDRFLNTEAFF. In DNA form, the CDR3 reads TGTGCCAGCAGTTTGGACAGGTTTTTGAACACTGAAGCTTTCTTT.